These 5 T cell receptor beta chains were all obtained from the same sample, sequenced in a study of Ad26.COV2.S vaccination and SARS-CoV-2 variants. Only in-frame clones appear in the TCRdb table, and some are missing; sequencing was by immunoSEQ multiplex PCR. The sample consists of 300,000 to 400,000 clones, roughly 91% of them appearing once. Stated treatment: around 19 received Ad26.COV2.S at low or high dose, single or two shots; about 5 received placebo; per-sample allocation not given. Specimen acquisition occurred on day 63 following the initial vaccine or placebo injection. The sample here was peripheral blood, taken in a trial of Ad26.COV2.S vaccine versus placebo. These receptors were taken from a person aged 18-65 years who received the Ad26.COV2.S COVID-19 vaccine or a placebo.

V usage is TRBV7-9 and J usage is TRBJ2-1, with D perhaps matching TRBD1 or TRBD2 (5 bases each). V was shortened by 5 bases and J by 1 base, with 15 bases between the two germline ends. In germline, CDR1 is SEHNR, CDR2 FQNEAQ (reference sequence). The CDR3 has 16 amino acids. CDR3 sequence: CASSHQDGASYNEQFF. CDR3 sequence (DNA): TGTGCCAGCAGCCACCAGGACGGGGCTTCCTACAATGAGCAGTTCTTC.

This chain connects TRBV14 to TRBJ2-3; 12 bases map to TRBD2. The germline V gene encodes CDR1 SGHDN and CDR2 FVKESK. This CDR3 comprises 16 residues. V shed 2 bases, J shed 4 bases, and the junction held 4 bases outside the gene matches. As DNA, the CDR3 is TGTGCCAGCAGCCAACTAGCGGGGGGGCTCTCAGATACGCAGTATTTT. Protein sequence: CASSQLAGGLSDTQYF. Full variable domain (missing parts from reference TRBV14 and TRBJ2-3): EAGVTQFPSHSVIEKGQTVTLRCDPISGHDNLYWYRRVMGKEIKFLLHFVKESKQDESGMPNNRFLAERTGGTYSTLKVQPAELEDSGVYFCASSQLAGGLSDTQYFGPGTRLTVL.

The chain couples TRBV10-3 to TRBJ1-1; D not resolved. Trimming took off 7 bases at V and 0 bases at J, with 21 bases between the two ends. Germline V gene data show CDR1 as ENHRY and CDR2 as SYGVKD. The length of the CDR3 is 17 residues. CDR3 in DNA: TGTGCCATCACTTCCGAGGCCAATTTCGTTGTGAACACTGAAGCTTTCTTT. Its translation is CAITSEANFVVNTEAFF.

This clone was observed once. The V call is TRBV5-5, the J call TRBJ1-1, with TRBD1 as a possible D gene (5 bases). The germline gives CDR1 SGHKS, CDR2 YYEKEE (reference sequence). V gave up 0 bases and J gave up 1 base, with 13 bases separating them. This CDR3 is 16 amino acids long. The CDR3, as DNA: TGTGCCAGCAGCTTGGGAGCAGGGATTGGGAACACTGAAGCTTTCTTT. Amino acid sequence: CASSLGAGIGNTEAFF. Combining the CDR3 with reference TRBV5-5 and TRBJ1-1 gives the whole variable domain DAGVTQSPTHLIKTRGQQVTLRCSPISGHKSVSWYQQVLGQGPQFIFQYYEKEERGRGNFPDRFSARQFPNYSSELNVNALLLGDSALYLCASSLGAGIGNTEAFFGQGTRLTVV.

This clone showed up just once. V usage is TRBV5-4 and J usage is TRBJ2-7, with a tentative D call TRBD1 (6 bases). The CDR3 consists of 14 residues. Germline V gene sequence: CDR1 SGHNT, CDR2 YYREEE (reference sequence). V was trimmed by 4 bases and J by 11 bases, leaving 22 bases between them. The CDR3 region has the DNA TGTGCCAGCAGCCCGAGCCGGGACAATCGATTGGAGTACTTC. This translates into CASSPSRDNRLEYF.